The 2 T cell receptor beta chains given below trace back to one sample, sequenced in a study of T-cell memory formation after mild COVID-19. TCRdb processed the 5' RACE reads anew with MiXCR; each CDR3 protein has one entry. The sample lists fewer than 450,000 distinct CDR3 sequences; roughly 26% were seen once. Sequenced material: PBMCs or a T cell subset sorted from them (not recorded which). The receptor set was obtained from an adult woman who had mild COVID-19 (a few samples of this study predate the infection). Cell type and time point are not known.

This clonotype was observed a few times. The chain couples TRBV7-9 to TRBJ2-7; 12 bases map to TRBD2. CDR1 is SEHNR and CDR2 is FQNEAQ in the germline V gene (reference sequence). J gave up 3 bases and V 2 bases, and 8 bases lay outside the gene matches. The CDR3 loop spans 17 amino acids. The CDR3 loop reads CASSLSLRTSGIYEQYF. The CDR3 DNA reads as TGTGCCAGCAGCTTAAGCCTAAGGACTAGCGGGATCTACGAGCAGTACTTC.

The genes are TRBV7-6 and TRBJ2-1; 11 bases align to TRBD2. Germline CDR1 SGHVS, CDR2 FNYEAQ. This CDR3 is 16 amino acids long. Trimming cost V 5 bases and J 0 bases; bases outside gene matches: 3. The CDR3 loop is CASSRSGGASYNEQFF. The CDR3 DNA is TGTGCCAGCAGCCGTAGCGGGGGGGCCTCCTACAATGAGCAGTTCTTC.